These T cell receptor beta chains were read from a single sample in a study of Ad26.COV2.S vaccination and SARS-CoV-2 variants. Clones were sequenced by immunoSEQ multiplex PCR, and TCRdb holds only the in-frame ones, with some missing. The sample contains about 500,000 clones, around 89% of which appear only once. The input for sequencing was peripheral blood, taken in a trial of Ad26.COV2.S vaccine versus placebo. The origin of the receptors is a person aged 18-65 years who received the Ad26.COV2.S COVID-19 vaccine or a placebo. CDR3s include the opening cysteine and the closing phenylalanine or tryptophan. D genes are given only for firm matches. Clone size is stated in some rows and not others, as once, few, many or a class when expanded.

j_call clone_size d_call v_call cdr3_aa cdr3_nt
TRBJ2-7 NA NA TRBV6-5 CATAQGTNSYEQYF TGTGCCACAGCTCAGGGGACAAACAGCTACGAGCAGTACTTC
TRBJ1-3 NA NA TRBV7-6 CASSLQQGAGGNTIYF TGTGCCAGCAGCTTACAGCAGGGTGCGGGTGGAAACACCATATATTTT
TRBJ2-7 NA NA TRBV12-3/TRBV12-4 CASSPGDGYEQYF TGTGCCAGCAGTCCGGGGGACGGATACGAGCAGTACTTC
TRBJ2-2 NA NA TRBV18 CASSRLRPSITGELFF TGTGCCAGCTCAAGGCTTCGACCTAGCATCACCGGGGAGCTGTTTTTT
TRBJ2-5 NA TRBD2 TRBV12-3/TRBV12-4 CASSKREVETQYF TGTGCCAGCAGTAAGCGGGAGGTGGAGACCCAGTACTTC
TRBJ2-1 NA TRBD2 TRBV18 CASSPPGLAGAYNEQFF TGTGCCAGCTCACCACCTGGGTTAGCGGGAGCCTACAATGAGCAGTTCTTC
TRBJ2-2 NA TRBD1 TRBV29-1 CSARDRAPPNTGELFF TGCAGCGCTAGGGACAGGGCCCCACCGAACACCGGGGAGCTGTTTTTT
TRBJ2-7 NA NA TRBV7-3 CASSLYSGFSYEQYF TGTGCCAGCAGCTTATACTCGGGTTTCTCCTACGAGCAGTACTTC
TRBJ1-1 NA NA TRBV6-5 CASSLDSGLTEAFF TGTGCCAGCAGCCTAGACAGCGGACTTACTGAAGCTTTCTTT
TRBJ1-1 NA NA TRBV4-3 CASAGQLGTEAFF TGCGCCAGCGCCGGGCAGCTGGGGACTGAAGCTTTCTTT
TRBJ2-6 NA NA TRBV9 CASSEGQGPYGANVLTF TGTGCCAGCAGCGAAGGGCAGGGTCCTTACGGGGCCAACGTCCTGACTTTC
TRBJ2-3 NA TRBD1 TRBV27 CASSRGQVYTDTQYF TGTGCCAGCAGCCGCGGACAGGTCTACACAGATACGCAGTATTTT
TRBJ1-2 NA NA TRBV7-9 CASSLRGIAYGYTF TGTGCCAGCAGCTTAAGAGGGATCGCCTATGGCTACACCTTC
TRBJ2-2 NA NA TRBV7-3 CASRAGRTTGELFF TGTGCCAGCAGGGCAGGGAGAACCACCGGGGAGCTGTTTTTT
TRBJ2-3 NA TRBD1 TRBV9 CASSTGAPDTQYF TGTGCCAGCAGCACAGGGGCCCCAGATACGCAGTATTTT
TRBJ1-4 NA TRBD1 TRBV11-2 CASSPRQGPGKLFF TGTGCCAGCAGCCCACGACAGGGCCCGGGGAAACTGTTTTTT
TRBJ2-7 NA NA TRBV28 CASSLRGLGSYEQYF TGTGCCAGCAGTTTACGGGGGTTAGGTTCGTACGAGCAGTACTTC
TRBJ1-1 NA NA TRBV28 CASSLVTQVNTEAFF TGTGCCAGCAGTTTAGTTACTCAGGTGAACACTGAAGCTTTCTTT
TRBJ1-2 once TRBD1 TRBV5-4 CASSLDGGQGTGYTF TGTGCCAGCAGCTTGGACGGGGGACAGGGAACAGGCTACACCTTC
TRBJ1-2 NA TRBD1 TRBV18 CASSLDQGGSGYTF TGTGCCAGCTCACTGGATCAGGGGGGAAGCGGCTACACCTTC
TRBJ2-3 NA NA TRBV18 CASSPADTQYF TGTGCCAGCTCACCAGCCGATACGCAGTATTTT
TRBJ1-1 once NA TRBV29-1 CSVDTRGGAFF TGCAGCGTTGATACAAGAGGTGGGGCTTTCTTT
TRBJ2-5 NA NA TRBV5-1 CASGLGRGPETQYF TGCGCCAGCGGTCTTGGACGGGGTCCGGAGACCCAGTACTTC
TRBJ2-3 once TRBD2 TRBV28 CASRFYSGSNTDTQYF TGTGCCAGCAGGTTCTATAGCGGGAGTAATACAGATACGCAGTATTTT
TRBJ1-2 NA NA TRBV18 CASSPQEAINYGYTF TGTGCCAGCTCACCACAGGAGGCTATTAACTATGGCTACACCTTC
TRBJ2-7 NA NA TRBV7-2 CASSLRAEVSYEQYF TGTGCCAGCAGCTTAAGGGCAGAAGTCTCCTACGAGCAGTACTTC
TRBJ1-6 few NA TRBV19 CAAGRGGSYNSPLHF TGTGCCGCCGGCAGGGGCGGATCCTATAATTCACCCCTCCACTTT
TRBJ1-6 NA NA TRBV9 CASSYKNNSPLHF TGTGCCAGCAGCTATAAGAACAATTCACCCCTCCACTTT
TRBJ2-7 NA TRBD1 TRBV27 CASSLDRGGDEQYF TGTGCCAGCAGTTTAGACAGGGGAGGAGACGAGCAGTACTTC
TRBJ1-1 NA NA TRBV18 CASSPVSTLGDF TGTGCCAGCTCACCGGTGTCGACTCTGGGGGACTTT
TRBJ2-1 NA NA TRBV29-1 CSVGRGNEQFF TGCAGCGTTGGCAGGGGCAATGAGCAGTTCTTC
TRBJ1-1 NA TRBD1 TRBV6-4 CASRDRGEAFF TGTGCCAGCAGGGACAGGGGGGAAGCTTTCTTT
TRBJ1-1 NA TRBD1 TRBV19 CASSISPRQGAFF TGTGCCAGTAGTATTTCCCCGCGACAGGGGGCTTTCTTT
TRBJ2-3 NA TRBD2 TRBV7-2 CASSLAGTRNTDTQYF TGTGCCAGCAGCTTAGCCGGGACTAGAAACACAGATACGCAGTATTTT
TRBJ1-5 NA TRBD1 TRBV28 CASSWGGQHNQPQHF TGTGCCAGCAGCTGGGGGGGACAGCACAATCAGCCCCAGCATTTT
TRBJ2-1 NA NA TRBV13 CASSLISEASYNEQFF TGTGCCAGCAGCTTAATTTCGGAGGCCTCCTACAATGAGCAGTTCTTC
TRBJ1-5 NA TRBD1 TRBV28 CASSPGDRGSYQPQHF TGTGCCAGCAGCCCTGGGGACAGGGGATCGTATCAGCCCCAGCATTTT
TRBJ1-2 NA NA TRBV5-4 CASSPGLEVQNGYTF TGTGCCAGCAGTCCAGGGTTAGAAGTCCAAAATGGCTACACCTTC
TRBJ2-7 many NA TRBV7-2 CASSGTDELIF TGTGCCAGCAGCGGAACTGATGAGCTAATCTTC
TRBJ2-7 NA NA TRBV28 CASSFPVGSSYEQYF TGTGCCAGCAGTTTTCCTGTCGGGAGCTCCTACGAGCAGTACTTC
TRBJ2-5 NA TRBD2 TRBV5-4 CASSQAGAMGTQYF TGTGCCAGCAGCCAAGCGGGGGCGATGGGGACCCAGTACTTC
TRBJ2-7 NA TRBD1 TRBV2 CASSTDRGWSSTSYEQYF TGTGCCAGCAGTACGGACAGGGGGTGGTCTTCGACCTCCTACGAGCAGTACTTC
TRBJ2-2 NA NA TRBV28 CAVYTGELFF TGTGCCGTGTACACCGGGGAGCTGTTTTTT
TRBJ1-5 once NA TRBV19 CASSSGGRGNQPQHF TGTGCCAGTAGTAGCGGGGGGCGAGGGAATCAGCCCCAGCATTTT
TRBJ1-1 NA NA TRBV30 CAWSTIDRTKAFF TGTGCCTGGAGTACCATCGACAGAACTAAAGCTTTCTTT
TRBJ2-1 NA NA TRBV15 CATSRDRSSLKFEQFF TGTGCCACCAGCAGAGATCGGTCGAGCCTTAAGTTTGAGCAGTTCTTC
TRBJ2-2 once NA TRBV11-2 CASNLNTGELFF TGTGCCAGCAACCTGAACACCGGGGAGCTGTTTTTT
TRBJ2-7 few NA TRBV3-1/TRBV3-2 CASSRPSDYEQYF TGTGCCAGCAGCCGACCCTCCGACTACGAGCAGTACTTC
TRBJ2-2 NA TRBD2 TRBV9 CASSDVAGVGTGELFF TGTGCCAGCAGCGACGTAGCGGGGGTTGGCACCGGGGAGCTGTTTTTT
TRBJ2-1 NA NA TRBV5-1 CASSADGSSYNEQFF TGCGCCAGCAGCGCGGACGGAAGCTCCTACAATGAGCAGTTCTTC
TRBJ2-2 NA NA TRBV5-1 CASSLAGTTGELFF TGCGCCAGCAGCTTGGCCGGGACGACCGGGGAGCTGTTTTTT
TRBJ1-5 NA NA TRBV24-1 CATSGGHNQPQHF TGTGCCACCAGTGGAGGACACAATCAGCCCCAGCATTTT
TRBJ2-5 NA NA TRBV6-4 CASSDPPGQLQETQYF TGTGCCAGCAGTGACCCCCCAGGACAGCTACAAGAGACCCAGTACTTC
TRBJ2-7 NA TRBD1 TRBV7-9 CASSFRQGEGEQYF TGTGCCAGCAGCTTTCGACAGGGGGAGGGGGAGCAGTACTTC
TRBJ2-3 NA TRBD2 TRBV11-3 CASSFRGSGADTQYF TGTGCCAGCAGCTTCCGCGGGAGTGGGGCAGATACGCAGTATTTT
TRBJ1-2 NA TRBD1 TRBV2 CASNGQGTRGYTF TGTGCCAGCAACGGACAGGGGACGAGGGGCTACACCTTC
TRBJ2-2 NA NA TRBV12-3/TRBV12-4 CASSPWTGELFF TGTGCCAGCAGTCCTTGGACCGGGGAGCTGTTTTTT
TRBJ1-1 NA NA TRBV6-1 CASSEAPRGNTEAFF TGTGCCAGCAGTGAAGCGCCCAGGGGGAACACTGAAGCTTTCTTT
TRBJ1-2 NA TRBD1 TRBV7-8 CASSFRVTGTNYGYTF TGTGCCAGCAGTTTTCGCGTGACAGGGACTAACTATGGCTACACCTTC